This passage covers 20 T cell receptor beta chains from one sample sequenced in a study of regulatory T cells in long-lasting Graves disease. HTBI primers from iRepertoire and Arm-PCR of CDR3 regions yielded the TCR beta libraries. Via MiXCR, TCRdb re-called the multiplex PCR reads, giving one row per CDR3 protein. Found here are 300,000 to 400,000 distinct CDR3 sequences, less than 20% of them singletons; the top ten hold less than 35%. Stated time point: persistent/refractory GD, antithyroid drugs over 5 years with positive TRAb. Preparation of the TCR library used RNA extracted from PBMCs. Source: peripheral blood mononuclear cells (PBMCs), taken when the disease was refractory, from a patient treated with antithyroid drugs. Source of these receptors: a female donor with Graves disease.

This clonotype has just a few counts. The J gene is TRBJ2-5, the V gene TRBV9; the match to TRBD2 covers 8 bases. CDR1 and CDR2 (germline): SGDLS, YYNGEE. CDR3 length: 15 amino acids. The V gene end was trimmed by 0 bases and the J gene end by 5 bases; junction bases not matched to a gene: 6. CDR3 loop: CASSVGNGGVETQYF. CDR3 coding DNA: TGTGCCAGCAGCGTAGGAAACGGGGGGGTGGAGACCCAGTACTTC.

The rearrangement uses TRBV7-9 and TRBJ2-3; maybe TRBD1 (6 bases). Trimming stripped 7 bases from V and 14 bases from J, with 25 bases between. Germline CDR1 reads SEHNR; CDR2 reads FQNEAQ (reference sequence). This CDR3 region has 14 residues. CDR3 region: CASIPRRTEGFGYF. The CDR3, as DNA: TGTGCCAGCATCCCCCGGCGGACAGAGGGTTTCGGGTATTTT.

In the case of this clonotype: Given a much more abundant clone one base away, this may be a read error. The gene calls are TRBV2 and TRBJ2-5, with 9 bases matching TRBD2. The trim removed 8 bases at V and 7 bases at J, leaving 8 bases unmatched. This CDR3 spans 13 amino acids. Germline V gene data show CDR1 as SNHLY and CDR2 as FYNNEI. Here the CDR3 DNA reads TGTGCCAGCGGCGGGGGGGCAAGGGGGACCCAGTACTTC. It is translated as CASGGGARGTQYF.

This clonotype was counted at least ten times. V usage is TRBV7-2 and J usage is TRBJ1-2; 8 bases map to TRBD1. From germline, CDR1 is SGHTA and CDR2 FQGNSA. The CDR3 runs 16 residues. V gave up 5 bases and J gave up 1 base; unmatched junction bases: 9. The CDR3 DNA sequence: TGTGCCAGCAGCCCCTTGGACAGGGTAGTTAACTATGGCTACACCTTC. Translated, it gives CASSPLDRVVNYGYTF.

This clonotype was detected only a few times. This chain links TRBV11-2 with TRBJ2-5; a possible D gene is TRBD2 (6 bases). V was shortened by 1 base and J by 3 bases, with 6 bases between the two germline ends. The CDR3 is 13 residues long. Germline assignment: CDR1 SGHAT and CDR2 FQNNGV. This CDR3 is CASSLGTKETQYF. The DNA for the CDR3 is TGTGCCAGCAGCTTAGGGACTAAAGAGACCCAGTACTTC.

The gene calls are TRBV7-9 and TRBJ1-1; D perhaps matches TRBD1 (5 bases). CDR1 is SEHNR and CDR2 is FQNEAQ in the germline V gene (reference sequence). The length of the CDR3 is 15 residues. V was clipped by 6 bases and J by 7 bases, with 21 bases between them. The CDR3 protein is CASRDQRDPRNEAFF. Here the CDR3 DNA reads TGTGCCAGCAGAGACCAACGGGACCCACGAAATGAAGCTTTCTTT. The variable domain in full, completed from reference TRBV7-9 and TRBJ1-1, reads DTGVSQNPRHKITKRGQNVTFRCDPISEHNRLYWYRQTLGQGPEFLTYFQNEAQLEKSRLLSDRFSAERPKGSFSTLEIQRTEQGDSAMYLCASRDQRDPRNEAFFGQGTRLTVV.

The chain uses TRBV30 and TRBJ2-4; D gene uncertain. Trimming cost V 2 bases and J 7 bases, with 12 bases left between them. The CDR3 spans 13 residues. The germline gives CDR1 GTSNPN, CDR2 SVGIG (reference sequence). The CDR3 reads CAWSSKKVNIQYF. CDR3 coding DNA: TGTGCCTGGAGTAGCAAAAAGGTCAACATTCAGTACTTC.

Concerning this clonotype: With a much larger clone just one base away, this may be a read error. The J gene is TRBJ2-2, the V gene TRBV7-2; 10 nucleotides match TRBD2. Germline loops: CDR1 SGHTA, CDR2 FQGNSA. The CDR3 loop spans 16 amino acids. CDR3 DNA sequence: TGTGCCAGCAGCCGAGGACTAGCGGCGAACACCGGGGGGCTGTTTTTT. It encodes CASSRGLAANTGGLFF.

This clonotype was counted once. The CDR3 bases are TGTGCCAGCAGCACACATACTGGGGCCAACGTCCTGACTTTC. This encodes CASSTHTGANVLTF. V gene TRBV7-9 combines with J gene TRBJ2-6; D uncertain. Germline loops: CDR1 SEHNR, CDR2 FQNEAQ (reference sequence). The CDR3 is made up of 14 amino acids. The ends were cut back, 5 bases at V and 2 bases at J, with 7 bases in the middle.

This clonotype was recorded at least ten times. V and J are TRBV20-1 and TRBJ2-7; unclear D gene. Between the trimmed V and J ends, which lost 5 bases and 2 bases, there was a span of 13 bases. Germline V gives CDR1 DFQATT, CDR2 SNEGSKA (reference sequence). This CDR3 comprises 13 residues. CDR3 residues: CSASPGSTYEQYF. Here the CDR3 DNA reads TGCAGTGCTTCGCCCGGATCCACCTACGAGCAGTACTTC.

This clonotype was detected many times. The gene calls are TRBV12-3 or TRBV12-4 and TRBJ1-1; 7 bases match TRBD1. The CDR3 length is 13 residues. The ends lost 7 bases at V and 4 bases at J; junction bases unmatched: 6. The CDR3 coding sequence is TGTGCCAGCATCTTAGGACAGGCCACTGAAGCTTTCTTT. Amino acids: CASILGQATEAFF.

The V gene is TRBV5-1, the J gene TRBJ1-6; 9 bases are shared with TRBD1. Germline values: CDR1 SGHRS, CDR2 YFSETQ. V lost 2 bases and J lost 9; bases outside the gene matches: 9. The CDR3 sequence is 16 residues long. The CDR3 is CASSLGVPGQGSPLHF. As DNA, the CDR3 is TGCGCCAGCAGCTTAGGAGTCCCGGGACAGGGTTCACCCCTCCACTTT.

V usage is TRBV12-3 or TRBV12-4 and J usage is TRBJ1-5; D unresolved. There are 13 residues in the CDR3. V was trimmed by 3 bases and J by 4 bases, leaving 7 bases between them. The CDR3 nucleotides read TGTGCCAGCAGTTTGACATTGAATCAGCCCCAGCATTTT. It yields the protein CASSLTLNQPQHF.

This clonotype was counted ten times or more. V is TRBV3-1 and J is TRBJ2-7; unclear D gene. Trimming pared 1 base from V and 5 bases from J, leaving 3 bases between. The CDR3 contains 11 residues. The germline V gene encodes CDR1 LGHDT and CDR2 YNNKEL (reference sequence). This CDR3 reads CASSQVNEQYF. The CDR3 DNA is TGTGCCAGCAGCCAAGTTAACGAGCAGTACTTC.

At least ten counts were recorded for this clonotype. J is TRBJ1-6 and V is TRBV18; D call uncertain. Germline CDR1 is KGHSH and CDR2 is LQKENI. This CDR3 is 13 amino acids long. Trimming removed 2 bases from V and 10 bases from J, with 9 bases in between. CDR3 in amino acids: CASSPNFGSPLHF. In DNA, the CDR3 is TGTGCCAGCTCACCAAACTTTGGATCACCCCTCCACTTT.

This clonotype has only one observation. A clone one base away is much larger, so this may be a read error. V usage is TRBV28 and J usage is TRBJ2-1; 8 positions match TRBD2. The CDR3 has 16 residues. Per the germline V gene, CDR1 is MDHEN and CDR2 is SYDVKM. The CDR3 sequence is CASSPIAGPSYNERFF. In nucleotides, the CDR3 is TGTGCCAGCAGTCCCATAGCGGGACCATCCTACAATGAGCGGTTCTTC.

V and J are TRBV5-1 and TRBJ2-2; 12 bases are shared with TRBD2. This CDR3 contains 17 residues. Germline CDR1 SGHRS, CDR2 YFSETQ. Trimming at V came to 0 bases and at J to 7 bases, leaving 7 bases not matched to a gene. CDR3 sequence: CASSLGLAGVYVGELFF. CDR3 sequence (DNA): TGCGCCAGCAGCTTGGGACTAGCGGGAGTGTACGTCGGGGAGCTGTTTTTT.

The J gene is TRBJ2-5, the V gene TRBV20-1, with unresolved D. Trimming removed 0 bases from V and 2 bases from J, with 10 bases in between. CDR3 length equals 14 residues. Germline values: CDR1 DFQATT, CDR2 SNEGSKA (reference sequence). DNA of the CDR3: TGCAGTGCTAGAGATGGTGGATGGCAAGAGACCCAGTACTTC. Protein: CSARDGGWQETQYF.

This clonotype was counted many times. The chain links TRBV20-1 to TRBJ2-5; 9 bases are shared with TRBD2. V lost 5 bases and J lost 5; bases outside the gene matches: 6. Germline values: CDR1 DFQATT, CDR2 SNEGSKA (reference sequence). The CDR3 loop spans 13 amino acids. The CDR3 nucleotides read TGCAGTGCTTTAGCGGGACTAGCTGAGACCCAGTACTTC. It yields the protein CSALAGLAETQYF.

In this sample, this clonotype turned up many times. The chain has TRBV11-2 and TRBJ2-7; possible D gene TRBD1, 5 bases. This CDR3 region has 13 residues. Per the germline V gene, CDR1 is SGHAT and CDR2 is FQNNGV. V lost 5 bases to trimming and J lost 3 bases, with 11 bases between them. CDR3 nucleotides: TGTGCCAGCAGCGTACAGGCCAGCTACGAGCAGTACTTC. It translates to CASSVQASYEQYF.